This record looks at one TCR beta chain sequence and its context. Its antigen is still unknown. The entry originates in a study of CD8 T cells in Susac syndrome. Across the whole study: Treatment at blood withdrawal was none, corticosteroids, or intravenous immunoglobulin alone in Susac syndrome patients.

FACS enriched CD8+ TEMRA cells, while bulk CD8+ and CD4+ were negatively isolated. Overall study results and limits: It was acknowledged by the study that relatively few individuals were included in its TCR sequencing and HLA analysis.

Reverse transcription of about 0.45 to 1 ug RNA used random hexamers. The CDR3 of TCR beta was amplified by immunoSEQ multiplex PCR across 54 Vbeta and 13 Jbeta. TCRdb called the immunoSEQ multiplex PCR reads again in MiXCR, with one record for every CDR3 protein. The table records roughly 76,000 distinct CDR3 sequences, about 94% of them present only once. This sequence originates from a human donor with Susac syndrome. The specimen sequenced was CD8+ T cells from PBMCs.

This CDR3 reads CASSLYPGGNTGELFF. The CDR3 DNA follows: TGTGCCAGCAGTTTATACCCGGGGGGGAACACCGGGGAGCTGTTTTTT. The rearrangement links TRBV27 to TRBJ2-2; the match to TRBD2 covers 7 bases. Germline V CDR1 and CDR2: MNHEY, SMNVEV (reference sequence). This CDR3 region has 16 residues. With 1 base clipped from V and 1 base from J, the junction kept 3 bases outside the gene matches.